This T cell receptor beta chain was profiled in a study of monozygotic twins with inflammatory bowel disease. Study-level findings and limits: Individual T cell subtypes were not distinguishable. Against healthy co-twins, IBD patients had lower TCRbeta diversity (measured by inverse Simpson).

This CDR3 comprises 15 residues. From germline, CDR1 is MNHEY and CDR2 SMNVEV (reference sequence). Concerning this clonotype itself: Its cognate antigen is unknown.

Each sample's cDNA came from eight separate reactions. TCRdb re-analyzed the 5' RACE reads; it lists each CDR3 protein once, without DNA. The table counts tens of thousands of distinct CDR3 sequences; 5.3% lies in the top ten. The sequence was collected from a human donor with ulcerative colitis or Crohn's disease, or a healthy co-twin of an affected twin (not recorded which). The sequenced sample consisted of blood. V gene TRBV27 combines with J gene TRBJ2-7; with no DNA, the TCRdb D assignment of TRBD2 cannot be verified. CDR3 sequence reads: CASSLRTSGAYEQYF.